A selection of T cell receptor beta chains follows, all from one sample in a study of PD-1 blockade in classical Hodgkin lymphoma. TCRdb keeps only in-frame clones here, not all; method: immunoSEQ multiplex PCR. The table lists fewer than 50,000 clones, roughly 90% of them singletons, with roughly a tenth in the top ten. The specimen was peripheral blood mononuclear cells (PBMCs), collected at baseline. These receptors all stem from a human donor with classical Hodgkin lymphoma. CDR3s leave out the opening cysteine and the closing phenylalanine or tryptophan. The order of the fields is D gene, J gene, V gene, CDR3 protein. The D gene is left open where the match is weak.

>TRBD2|TRBJ2-1|TRBV6-1
ASSESSGSYNEQF
>-|TRBJ2-7|TRBV18
ASSRRLYEQY
>-|TRBJ2-7|TRBV2
ASSPGLWYEQY
>-|TRBJ2-3|TRBV6-4
ASSDSKGGTDTQY
>TRBD2|TRBJ2-3|TRBV5-4
ASSWSVAGGRGTDTQY
>TRBD1|TRBJ1-5|TRBV28
ASSGQQGRVGQPQH
>-|TRBJ2-1|TRBV15
ATSRARTYNEQF
>TRBD2|TRBJ2-1|TRBV27
ASSPGGVEQF
>-|TRBJ2-5|TRBV4-1
ASSQEPTRYQETQY
>-|TRBJ1-4|TRBV2
ASSDSGRTNEKLF
>-|TRBJ2-7|TRBV9
ASSFSRDSSYEQY
>TRBD1|TRBJ1-1|TRBV6-5
ASSRTGANTEAF
>-|TRBJ1-3|TRBV27
ASSLSQSGNTIY
>-|TRBJ2-1|TRBV5-6
ASSLVVGVTYNEQF
>-|TRBJ2-5|TRBV7-9
ASSLVSSSQETQY
>-|TRBJ2-1|TRBV9
ASSVGGGTYNEQF
>TRBD2|TRBJ2-1|TRBV7-3
ASSLRSLPTSGRMSSYNEQF
>TRBD1|TRBJ1-1|TRBV9
ASSVLEKGATEAF
>-|TRBJ2-1|TRBV7-9
ASSLGGSGHRGNEQF
>TRBD1|TRBJ1-2|TRBV5-1
ASSLGQDSNYGYT